This TCR beta chain was documented in a study of shared clonotypes between healthy human individuals. Background on the study: Donor ages ranged 18 to 49 years: a couple of women, a few men.

In germline, CDR1 is MDHEN, CDR2 SYDVKM. V lost 4 bases and J lost 1, with 14 bases in between. The CDR3 sequence is 16 residues long. For this clone: What it binds is unknown.

Overall study results and limits: Though the depth was large, rarefaction showed that sorted-subset sequencing was incomplete. Estimated richness was generally greater in naive than memory subsets.

In the authors' workflow: There were no quality scores in the junction-only immunoSEQ sequences, so filtering differed. TCRdb's copy holds only in-frame clones and misses some; the assay was immunoSEQ multiplex PCR. V, J and clone size reflect that table, while D and trimming were determined from the DNA. The sample lists hundreds of thousands of clones; around 86% were seen once. This chain connects TRBV28 to TRBJ2-1; a weak D match, TRBD2 (6 bases). The receptor comes from a man between 18 and 29 years old in good health. Sequencing was performed on memory CD8+ T cells sorted from blood. Noted subset: CD45RO+ cells pooled with CCR7-negative TemRA cells. The CDR3 coding sequence is TGTGCCAGCAGTTCTCGGCGGGGAAATTCCTACAATGAGCAGTTCTTC. This sequence encodes CASSSRRGNSYNEQFF.